The next 10 T cell receptor beta chains were all read from a single sample in a study of T cell responses to AZD1222 COVID-19 vaccine. Libraries were prepared by immunoSEQ multiplex PCR; TCRdb keeps only in-frame clonotypes and omits some of them. Of about 140,000 clones listed, 88% are singletons. The sequenced sample was peripheral blood, obtained 28 days after the second dose of the MenACWY control vaccine. The receptor source for this set is an adult who received the MenACWY meningococcal vaccine as a control.

This clone has just one count. The gene calls are TRBV4-2 and TRBJ1-1; possibly TRBD1 for D (5 bases). V shed 1 base and J shed 11 bases, with 17 bases lying between them. The CDR3 loop spans 14 amino acids. Germline V gene lookup returns CDR1 LGHNA and CDR2 YNFKEQ. The CDR3 sequence is CASSQVSSGNEAFF. DNA for the CDR3: TGTGCCAGCAGCCAAGTGTCCTCAGGGAATGAGGCTTTCTTT.

This sequence joins TRBV27 and TRBJ1-1; D is unresolved. V lost 2 bases to trimming and J lost 1 base, with 8 bases between them. The germline CDR1 and CDR2 sequences are MNHEY and SMNVEV (reference sequence). The CDR3 totals 14 residues. As DNA, the CDR3 is TGTGCCAGCAGTTTAATCGTAGGGAACACTGAAGCTTTCTTT. Encoded protein: CASSLIVGNTEAFF.

This chain joins TRBV6-1 and TRBJ1-4; unclear D gene. This CDR3 region has 17 residues. Germline V lookup: CDR1 MNHNS, CDR2 SASEGT. V lost 4 bases and J lost 3, with 18 bases in between. This CDR3 reads CASSGTLMRAANEKLFF. In nucleotides, the CDR3 is TGTGCCAGCAGTGGGACCTTGATGAGGGCGGCTAATGAAAAACTGTTTTTT.

The V gene is TRBV4-1, the J gene TRBJ1-5, with D possibly being TRBD1 (6 bases). Germline V lookup: CDR1 MGHRA, CDR2 YSYEKL. V shed 1 base and J shed 5 bases, with 24 bases lying between them. The length of the CDR3 is 19 residues. As DNA, the CDR3 is TGCGCCAGCAGCCAAGCACCCGGGACATGGTCCCCGGGTTATCAGCCCCAGCATTTT. Translating it yields CASSQAPGTWSPGYQPQHF.

The rearrangement joins TRBV4-3 to TRBJ1-2, with 7 bases that match TRBD1. V was pared by 0 bases and J by 6 bases, with 7 bases of the junction left unmatched. The CDR3 has 15 residues. Germline CDR1 reads LGHNA; CDR2 reads YSLEER. This CDR3 reads CASSQDRGHGNGYTF. The DNA for the CDR3 is TGCGCCAGCAGCCAAGATAGGGGGCATGGAAATGGCTACACCTTC.

V gene TRBV30 combines with J gene TRBJ2-2; D gene unclear. From germline, CDR1 is GTSNPN and CDR2 SVGIG (reference sequence). Trimming cost V 4 bases and J 4 bases, with 19 bases left between them. The CDR3 has 16 amino acids. The CDR3 spells CAWNLRKGFSTGELFF. Written as DNA, the CDR3 is TGTGCCTGGAATCTCCGTAAGGGATTTAGCACCGGGGAGCTGTTTTTT.

The V call is TRBV21-1, the J call TRBJ1-5. TRBV21-1 is deemed a pseudogene. The CDR3 loop spans 17 amino acids. The DNA of the CDR3 is TGTGCCAGCAGCTACCGATCAGCACTGTATAGCAATCAGCCCCAGCATTTT. The encoded protein is CASSYRSALYSNQPQHF.

The chain uses TRBV4-1 and TRBJ2-7; weak D call: TRBD2 (5 bases). V was shortened by 1 base and J by 0 bases, with 19 bases between the two germline ends. The CDR3 length is 18 residues. The germline CDR1 and CDR2 sequences are MGHRA and YSYEKL. The DNA for the CDR3 is TGCGCCAGCAGCCAAGTTTTAACGGACTCATCGAGCTCCTACGAGCAGTACTTC. It translates to CASSQVLTDSSSSYEQYF.

V is TRBV10-3 and J is TRBJ1-3; D is uncertain. CDR1 ENHRY and CDR2 SYGVKD come from the germline V gene. Trimming removed 7 bases from V and 4 bases from J, with 14 bases in between. The CDR3 covers 14 residues. The CDR3 sequence: CAINPGPPGNTIYF. DNA for the CDR3: TGTGCCATCAACCCGGGCCCCCCAGGAAACACCATATATTTT.

The gene calls are TRBV6-5 and TRBJ2-1; tentatively, D is TRBD2 (6 bases). The germline CDR1 and CDR2 sequences are MNHEY and SVGAGI. Trimming took 6 bases from V and 4 from J, leaving 16 bases between them. CDR3 length: 15 amino acids. The CDR3 loop is CASSTVRAGYNEQFF. Here the CDR3 DNA reads TGTGCCAGCAGCACGGTCAGAGCGGGTTACAATGAGCAGTTCTTC.